This T cell receptor (beta chain) came from a study of radiotherapy plus CTLA-4 blockade in lung cancer. The wider study: Among all patients, around 18% showed objective responses, while about 31% had disease control. General study points: An expansion of tumor-derived TCR clones occurred in blood after radiotherapy plus ipilimumab.

Points on this clone: What it binds is unknown.

Ipilimumab-mediated CTLA-4 blockade plus focal radiation was given to patients having chemo-refractory metastatic non-small-cell lung cancer. The CDR3 is 14 amino acids. Trimming took off 5 bases at V and 2 bases at J, with 13 bases between the two ends. Germline V lookup: CDR1 MDHEN, CDR2 SYDVKM. Sequenced by immunoSEQ multiplex PCR; TCRdb stores in-frame clones only, minus some. In the table there are more than 25,000 clones, around 80% of which are singletons. The source material was peripheral blood, sampled from a patient treated with radiotherapy plus ipilimumab. The chain recombines TRBV28 with TRBJ2-7, with D tentatively TRBD2 (5 bases). The sequence came from a human donor with non-small cell lung cancer who had stable disease on radiotherapy plus ipilimumab. CDR3 amino acids: CASSLSGFPYEQYF. The CDR3 DNA reads TGTGCCAGCAGTCTTTCGGGGTTTCCCTACGAGCAGTACTTC. The full variable domain, completed using reference TRBV28 and TRBJ2-7, is DVKVTQSSRYLVKRTGEKVFLECVQDMDHENMFWYRQDPGLGLRLIYFSYDVKMKEKGDIPEGYSVSREKKERFSLILESASTNQTSMYLCASSLSGFPYEQYFGPGTRLTVT.